This entry features one T cell receptor (beta chain) sequence. TCRdb processed the RT-PCR reads anew with MiXCR; each CDR3 protein has one entry. The table lists approximately 140,000 distinct CDR3 sequences, about two fifths of them singletons. The data originate from a study of patients and donors after allogeneic stem cell transplantation. The sequencing input was blood, either unsorted or a sorted T cell fraction (not recorded which). The receptor was derived from a human donor who was either an allogeneic HSCT recipient or a stem cell or donor lymphocyte infusion donor (not recorded which). It is not recorded whose cells these are; they may come from a transplant donor.

CDR3 sequence reads: CASSQDRRGYSPLHF. CDR3 in DNA: TGCGCCAGCAGCCAAGATCGCAGGGGTTATTCACCCCTCCACTTT. The chain couples TRBV4-3 to TRBJ1-6; possible D gene TRBD1, 6 bases. Germline V CDR1 and CDR2: LGHNA, YSLEER. The CDR3 length is 15 residues. The V and J ends lost 0 bases and 8 bases respectively, with 11 bases between them.